This T cell receptor beta chain emerged from a study of OX40 agonist ivuxolimab in advanced cancers. Study-level information: Having had anti-PD-1, anti-PD-L1 or anti-CTLA-4 therapy before was allowed, and roughly 39% had some. Two cutaneous melanoma patients and one hepatocellular carcinoma patient, three in all, had partial responses. Findings and limits, study-wide: Expanded clones were, on average, more numerous in CD8+ T cells than in CD4+.

Turning to this clone: No antigen is known for it. Other DNA sequences in the sample encode the same CDR3.

The data were produced by immunoSEQ multiplex PCR, yet TCRdb's version contains in-frame clones alone and is incomplete. The table records about 72,000 clones, around 83% of them present only once. The TCR was taken from an adult with an advanced solid tumor such as melanoma, head and neck, liver or kidney cancer. The sequencing used CD4+ or CD8+ T cells sorted from blood, collected in a trial of the OX40 agonist ivuxolimab.

DNA of the CDR3: TGTGCCAGCAGCTCGACAGTGAACACTGAAGCTTTCTTT. Its translation is CASSSTVNTEAFF. The V call is TRBV7-8, the J call TRBJ1-1; a possible D gene is TRBD1 (5 bases). In germline, CDR1 is SGHVS, CDR2 FQNEAQ. Trimming shortened V by 4 bases and J by 0 bases, and 6 bases separated the two germline ends. The length of the CDR3 is 13 residues.